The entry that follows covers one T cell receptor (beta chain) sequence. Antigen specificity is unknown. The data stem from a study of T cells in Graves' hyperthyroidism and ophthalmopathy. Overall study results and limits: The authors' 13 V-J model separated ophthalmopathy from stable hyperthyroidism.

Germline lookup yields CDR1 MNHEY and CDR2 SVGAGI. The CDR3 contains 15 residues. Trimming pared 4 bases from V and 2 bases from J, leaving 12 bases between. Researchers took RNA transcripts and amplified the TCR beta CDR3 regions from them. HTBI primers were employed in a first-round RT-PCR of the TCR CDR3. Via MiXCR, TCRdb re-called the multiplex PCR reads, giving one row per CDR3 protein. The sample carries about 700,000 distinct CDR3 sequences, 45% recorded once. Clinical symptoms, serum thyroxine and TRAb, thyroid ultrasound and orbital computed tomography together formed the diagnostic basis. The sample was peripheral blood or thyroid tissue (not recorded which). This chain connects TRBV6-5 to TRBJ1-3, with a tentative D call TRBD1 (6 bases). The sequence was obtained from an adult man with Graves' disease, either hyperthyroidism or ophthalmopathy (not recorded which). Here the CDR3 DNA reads TGTGCCAGCAGTTTGTCCGGGACACCTGGAAACACCATATATTTT. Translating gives CASSLSGTPGNTIYF.